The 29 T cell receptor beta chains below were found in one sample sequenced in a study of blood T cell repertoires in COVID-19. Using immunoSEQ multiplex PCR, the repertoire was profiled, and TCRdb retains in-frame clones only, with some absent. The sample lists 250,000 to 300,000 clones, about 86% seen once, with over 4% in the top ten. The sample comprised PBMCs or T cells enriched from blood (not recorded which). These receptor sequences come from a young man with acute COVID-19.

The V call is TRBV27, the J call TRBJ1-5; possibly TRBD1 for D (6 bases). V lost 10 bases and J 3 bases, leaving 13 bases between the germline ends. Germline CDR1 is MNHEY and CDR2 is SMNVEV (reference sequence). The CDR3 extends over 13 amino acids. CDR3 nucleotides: TGTGCCACCCAAGGGGGAGTCAATCAGCCCCAGCATTTT. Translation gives CATQGGVNQPQHF.

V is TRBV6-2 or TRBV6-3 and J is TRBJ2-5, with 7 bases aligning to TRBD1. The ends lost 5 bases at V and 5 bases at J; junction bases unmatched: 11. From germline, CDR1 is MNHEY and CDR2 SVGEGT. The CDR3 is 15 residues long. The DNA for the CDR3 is TGTGCCAGCAGTCTTCGTGGACAGGTCGGGGAGACCCAGTACTTC. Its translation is CASSLRGQVGETQYF.

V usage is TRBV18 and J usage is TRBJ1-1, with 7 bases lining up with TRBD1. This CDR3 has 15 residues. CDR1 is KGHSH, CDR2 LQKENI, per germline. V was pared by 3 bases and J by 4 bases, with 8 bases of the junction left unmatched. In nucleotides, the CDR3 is TGTGCCAGCTCACCTAAAACGACAGGGACCACTGAAGCTTTCTTT. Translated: CASSPKTTGTTEAFF.

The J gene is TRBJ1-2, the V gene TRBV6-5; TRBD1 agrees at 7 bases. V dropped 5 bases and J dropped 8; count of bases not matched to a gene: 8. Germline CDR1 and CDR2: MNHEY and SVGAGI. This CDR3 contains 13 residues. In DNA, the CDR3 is TGTGCCAGCAGTAACGTACGGACAGGAGGCTACACCTTC. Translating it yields CASSNVRTGGYTF.

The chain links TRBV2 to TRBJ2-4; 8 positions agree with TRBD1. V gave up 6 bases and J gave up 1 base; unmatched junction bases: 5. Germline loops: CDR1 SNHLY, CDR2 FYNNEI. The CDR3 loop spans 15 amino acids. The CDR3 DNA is TGTGCCAGCAGCGAGGACAGGGTCGCCAAAAACATTCAGTACTTC. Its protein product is CASSEDRVAKNIQYF. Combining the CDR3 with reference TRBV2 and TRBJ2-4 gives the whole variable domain EPEVTQTPSHQVTQMGQEVILRCVPISNHLYFYWYRQILGQKVEFLVSFYNNEISEKSEIFDDQFSVERPDGSNFTLKIRSTKLEDSAMYFCASSEDRVAKNIQYFGAGTRLSVL.

CDR3 residues: CASSRWTGGKRIYEKLFF. DNA for the CDR3: TGTGCCAGCAGCCGATGGACAGGGGGTAAACGAATCTATGAAAAACTGTTTTTT. The chain recombines TRBV14 with TRBJ1-4; 10 positions agree with TRBD1. Germline values: CDR1 SGHDN, CDR2 FVKESK. With 4 bases clipped from V and 6 bases from J, the junction kept 14 bases outside the gene matches. The CDR3 is made up of 18 amino acids.

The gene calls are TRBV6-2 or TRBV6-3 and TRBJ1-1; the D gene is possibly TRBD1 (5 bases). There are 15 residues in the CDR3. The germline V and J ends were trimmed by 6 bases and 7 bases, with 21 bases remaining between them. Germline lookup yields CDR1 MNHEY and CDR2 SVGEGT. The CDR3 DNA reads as TGTGCCAGCAGCCGACGAACAGGCCCCTCCCGTGAAGCTTTCTTT. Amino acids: CASSRRTGPSREAFF.

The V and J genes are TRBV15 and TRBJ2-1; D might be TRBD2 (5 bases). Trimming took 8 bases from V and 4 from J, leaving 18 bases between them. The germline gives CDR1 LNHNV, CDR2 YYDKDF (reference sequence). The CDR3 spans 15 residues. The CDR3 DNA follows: TGTGCCACCGCGTCCGGTCGTGGAGGATACAATGAGCAGTTCTTC. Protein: CATASGRGGYNEQFF.

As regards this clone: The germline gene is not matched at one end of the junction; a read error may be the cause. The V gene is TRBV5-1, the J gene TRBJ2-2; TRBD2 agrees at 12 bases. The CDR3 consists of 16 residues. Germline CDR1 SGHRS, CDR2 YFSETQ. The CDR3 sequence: CASSSASGRATGELFF. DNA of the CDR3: TGTGCCAGCAGCTCCGCTAGCGGGAGGGCCACCGGGGAGCTGTTTTTT.

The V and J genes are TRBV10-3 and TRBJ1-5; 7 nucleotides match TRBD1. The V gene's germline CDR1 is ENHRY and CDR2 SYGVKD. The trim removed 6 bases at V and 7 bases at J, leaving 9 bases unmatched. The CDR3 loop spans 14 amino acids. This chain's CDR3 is CAIRDPGGRQPQHF. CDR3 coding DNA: TGTGCCATCAGGGATCCAGGGGGTAGGCAGCCCCAGCATTTT.

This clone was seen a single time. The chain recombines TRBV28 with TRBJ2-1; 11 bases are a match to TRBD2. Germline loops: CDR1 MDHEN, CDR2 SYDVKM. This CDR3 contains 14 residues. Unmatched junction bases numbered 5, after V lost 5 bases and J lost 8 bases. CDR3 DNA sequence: TGTGCCAGCAGTCTTAGCGGGGGGGTCTATGAGCAGTTCTTC. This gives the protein CASSLSGGVYEQFF.

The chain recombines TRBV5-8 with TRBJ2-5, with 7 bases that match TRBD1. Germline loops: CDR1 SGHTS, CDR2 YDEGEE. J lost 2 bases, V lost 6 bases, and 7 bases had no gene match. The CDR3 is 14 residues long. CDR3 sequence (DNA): TGTGCCAGCACCACGGGACAGCCACAAGAGACCCAGTACTTC. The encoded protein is CASTTGQPQETQYF.

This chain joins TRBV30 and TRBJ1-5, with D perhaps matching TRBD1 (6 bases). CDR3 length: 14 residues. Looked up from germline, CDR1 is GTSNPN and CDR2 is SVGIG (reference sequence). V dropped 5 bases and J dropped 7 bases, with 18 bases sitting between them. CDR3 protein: CAWGITGQGQPQHF. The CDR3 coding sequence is TGTGCCTGGGGGATTACAGGGCAGGGACAGCCCCAGCATTTT.

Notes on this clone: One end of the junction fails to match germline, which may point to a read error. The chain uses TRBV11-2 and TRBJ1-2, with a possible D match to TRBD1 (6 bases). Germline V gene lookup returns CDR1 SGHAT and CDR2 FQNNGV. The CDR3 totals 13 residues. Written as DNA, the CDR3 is TGTGCCAGCACCTTAGCGTTAGGGGGTGGCTACACCTTC. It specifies CASTLALGGGYTF.

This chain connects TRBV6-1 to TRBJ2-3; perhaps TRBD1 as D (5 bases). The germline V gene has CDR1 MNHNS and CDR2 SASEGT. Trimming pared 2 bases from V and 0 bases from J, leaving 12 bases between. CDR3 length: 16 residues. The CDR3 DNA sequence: TGTGCCAGCAGTGAACACGCAGGGCGGAGCACAGATACGCAGTATTTT. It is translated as CASSEHAGRSTDTQYF.

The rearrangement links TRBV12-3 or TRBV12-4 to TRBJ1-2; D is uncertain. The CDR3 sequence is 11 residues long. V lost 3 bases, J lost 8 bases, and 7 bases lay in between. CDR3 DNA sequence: TGTGCCAGCAGTTTCGGCGGCGGCTACACCTTC. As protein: CASSFGGGYTF.

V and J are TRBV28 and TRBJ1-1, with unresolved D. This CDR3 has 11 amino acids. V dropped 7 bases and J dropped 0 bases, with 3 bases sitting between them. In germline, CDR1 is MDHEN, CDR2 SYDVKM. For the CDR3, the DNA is TGTGCCAGCACGTTGAACACTGAAGCTTTCTTT. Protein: CASTLNTEAFF.

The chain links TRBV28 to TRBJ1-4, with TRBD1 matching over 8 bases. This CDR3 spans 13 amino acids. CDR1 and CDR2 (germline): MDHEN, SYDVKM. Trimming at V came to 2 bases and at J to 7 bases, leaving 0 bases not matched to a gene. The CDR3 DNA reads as TGTGCCAGCAGTTTACAGGGGGCTGAAAAACTGTTTTTT. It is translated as CASSLQGAEKLFF.

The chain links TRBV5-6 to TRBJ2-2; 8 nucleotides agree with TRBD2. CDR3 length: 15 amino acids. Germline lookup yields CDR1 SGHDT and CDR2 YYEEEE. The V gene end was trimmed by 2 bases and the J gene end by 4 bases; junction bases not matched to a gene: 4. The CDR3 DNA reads TGTGCCAGCAGCTTAGCGGGGGCCTTCACCGGGGAGCTGTTTTTT. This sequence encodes CASSLAGAFTGELFF.

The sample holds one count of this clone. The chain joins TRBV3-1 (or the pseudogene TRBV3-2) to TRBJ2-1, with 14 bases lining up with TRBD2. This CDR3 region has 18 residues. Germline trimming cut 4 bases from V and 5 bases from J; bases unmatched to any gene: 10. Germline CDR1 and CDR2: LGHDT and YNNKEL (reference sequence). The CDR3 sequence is CASSPHSPGLAGDNEQFF. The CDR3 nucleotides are TGTGCCAGCAGCCCCCACTCCCCGGGACTAGCGGGAGACAATGAGCAGTTCTTC.

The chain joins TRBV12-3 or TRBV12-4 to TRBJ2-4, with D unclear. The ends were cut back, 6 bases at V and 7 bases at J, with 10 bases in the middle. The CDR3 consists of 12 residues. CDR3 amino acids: CASSTGWNIQYF. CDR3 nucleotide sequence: TGTGCCAGCAGCACCGGTTGGAACATTCAGTACTTC.

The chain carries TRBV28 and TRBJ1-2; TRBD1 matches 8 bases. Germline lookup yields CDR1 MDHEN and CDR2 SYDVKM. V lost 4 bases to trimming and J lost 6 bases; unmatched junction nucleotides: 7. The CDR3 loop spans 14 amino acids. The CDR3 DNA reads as TGTGCCAGCAGTTCCAGGGGGCGCGGAAATGGCTACACCTTC. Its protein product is CASSSRGRGNGYTF.

The CDR3 protein is CASSLIAESNEQFF. The DNA of the CDR3 is TGTGCCAGCAGCTTGATTGCGGAATCCAATGAGCAGTTCTTC. The chain employs TRBV5-4 and TRBJ2-1; D remains ambiguous. Germline CDR1 is SGHNT and CDR2 is YYREEE (reference sequence). V lost 1 base and J 6 bases, leaving 11 bases between the germline ends. The CDR3 totals 14 residues. Together with reference TRBV5-4 and TRBJ2-1, the CDR3 gives the full variable domain: ETGVTQSPTHLIKTRGQQVTLRCSSQSGHNTVSWYQQALGQGPQFIFQYYREEENGRGNFPPRFSGLQFPNYSSELNVNALELDDSALYLCASSLIAESNEQFFGPGTRLTVL.

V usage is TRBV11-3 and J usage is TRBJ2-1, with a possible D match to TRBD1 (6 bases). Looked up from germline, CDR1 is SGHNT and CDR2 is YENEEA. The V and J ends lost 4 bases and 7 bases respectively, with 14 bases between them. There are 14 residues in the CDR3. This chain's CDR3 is CASSSWDTRNEQFF. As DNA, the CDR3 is TGTGCCAGCAGCTCATGGGACACGCGGAATGAGCAGTTCTTC.

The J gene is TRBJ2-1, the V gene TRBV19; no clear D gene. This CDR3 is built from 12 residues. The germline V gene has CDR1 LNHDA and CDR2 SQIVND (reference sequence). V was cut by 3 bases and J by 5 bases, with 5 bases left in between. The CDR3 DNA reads TGTGCCAGTAGTATTTATCACAATGAGCAGTTCTTC. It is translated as CASSIYHNEQFF.

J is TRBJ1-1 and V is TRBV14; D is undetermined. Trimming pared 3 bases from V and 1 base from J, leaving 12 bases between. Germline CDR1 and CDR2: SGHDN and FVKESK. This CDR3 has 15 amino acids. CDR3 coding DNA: TGTGCCAGCAGCCAGGATGGACGGGGGAACACTGAAGCTTTCTTT. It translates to CASSQDGRGNTEAFF.

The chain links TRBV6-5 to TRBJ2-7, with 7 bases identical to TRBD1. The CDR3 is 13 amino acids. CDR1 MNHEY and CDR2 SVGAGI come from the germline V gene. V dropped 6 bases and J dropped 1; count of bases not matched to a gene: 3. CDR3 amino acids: CASSQGQSYEQYV. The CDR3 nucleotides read TGTGCCAGCAGCCAGGGACAGTCCTACGAGCAGTACGTC.

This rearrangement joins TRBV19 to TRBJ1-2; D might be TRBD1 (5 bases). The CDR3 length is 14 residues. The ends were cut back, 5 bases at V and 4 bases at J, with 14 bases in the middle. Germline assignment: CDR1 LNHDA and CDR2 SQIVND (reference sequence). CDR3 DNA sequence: TGTGCCAGTAGTCCCGGACAACGGCCCTATGGCTACACCTTC. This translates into CASSPGQRPYGYTF. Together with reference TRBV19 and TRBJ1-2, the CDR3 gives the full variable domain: DGGITQSPKYLFRKEGQNVTLSCEQNLNHDAMYWYRQDPGQGLRLIYYSQIVNDFQKGDIAEGYSVSREKKESFPLTVTSAQKNPTAFYLCASSPGQRPYGYTFGSGTRLTVV.

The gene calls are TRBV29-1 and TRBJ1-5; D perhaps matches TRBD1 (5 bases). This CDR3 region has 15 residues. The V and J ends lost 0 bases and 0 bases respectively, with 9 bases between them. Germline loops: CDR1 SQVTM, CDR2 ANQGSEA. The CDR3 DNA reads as TGCAGCGTTGAAGAGGGCGGGGGTAGCAATCAGCCCCAGCATTTT. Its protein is CSVEEGGGSNQPQHF.